A selection of T cell receptor beta chains follows, all from one sample in a study of cytomegalovirus exposure and HLA in healthy donors. Profiling relied on immunoSEQ multiplex PCR, and the TCRdb table lists in-frame clones only, not all of them. The sample lists roughly 250,000 clones, 90% occurring once. Material: PBMCs. These receptors all come from a woman aged 18-30 years in good health and CMV-seronegative. CDR3s include the opening cysteine and the closing phenylalanine or tryptophan. Each record gives: V gene, D gene, clone size, J gene, CDR3 DNA, CDR3 protein. A D gene is named only where the DNA matches it firmly. Expanded clones are given a class, and other clones once, few, many or no size at all.

TRBV5-1	TRBD2	once	TRBJ2-5	TGCGCCAGCAGCTTGGATTCCGGGACTAGCTGGAAAGAGACCCAGTACTTC	CASSLDSGTSWKETQYF
TRBV19	TRBD1	-	TRBJ1-2	TGTGCCAGTAACGTGGGGACAGTTACTTCTAACTATGGCTACACCTTC	CASNVGTVTSNYGYTF
TRBV12-1	-	-	TRBJ2-1	TGTGCCAGCAGCTTTTGGACTAGCGGGGGGCATGAGCAGTTCTTC	CASSFWTSGGHEQFF
TRBV6-1	-	-	TRBJ2-5	TGTGCCAGCAGCGAGGGGGGGGGAGAGACCCAGTACTTC	CASSEGGGETQYF
TRBV28	TRBD1	-	TRBJ2-7	TGTGCCAGCAGTCGCTCGGGGACAGGCACCTACGAGCAGTACTTC	CASSRSGTGTYEQYF
TRBV5-1	TRBD2	once	TRBJ2-1	TGCGCCAGCAGCTTGTTAGCGGGGGACACCTACAATGAGCAGTTCTTC	CASSLLAGDTYNEQFF
TRBV5-4	-	-	TRBJ1-6	TGTGCCAGCAGCCGGCAGGACAGACATTCACCCCTCCACTTT	CASSRQDRHSPLHF
TRBV28	TRBD1	-	TRBJ1-6	TGTGCCAGCAGTCCGGGACAGGAAAATTCACCCCTCCACTTT	CASSPGQENSPLHF
TRBV5-8	TRBD1	-	TRBJ1-1	TGTGCCAGCAGGCACGGGACAGGGTTCAACGAAGCTTTCTTT	CASRHGTGFNEAFF
TRBV6-1	TRBD1	-	TRBJ2-7	TGTGCCAGCAGTGACCCAGACAGGGTCTCCTACGAGCAGTACTTC	CASSDPDRVSYEQYF
TRBV11-1	-	-	TRBJ2-1	TGTGCCAGCAGTCTATTGAATGAGCAGTTCTTC	CASSLLNEQFF
TRBV10-1	-	-	TRBJ1-2	TGCGCCAGCAGTGAGTCGACTCACCGGGTGGGAGCTTACTTC	CASSESTHRVGAYF
TRBV7-3	TRBD1	-	TRBJ2-1	TGTGCCAGCAGCTTAACAGGACAGGGGGCCGATGAGCAGTTCTTC	CASSLTGQGADEQFF
TRBV7-9	TRBD1	-	TRBJ1-2	TGTGCCAGCAGCTTAGAAGGCCCCCAGGGGGCGAATGGCTACACCTTC	CASSLEGPQGANGYTF
TRBV25-1	-	-	TRBJ1-1	TGTGCCAGCAGTGATTCGGGGATGAACACTGAAGCTTTCTTT	CASSDSGMNTEAFF
TRBV7-9	-	-	TRBJ2-7	TGTGCCAGCAGCCGACAGGCCCCCTACGAGCAGTACTTC	CASSRQAPYEQYF
TRBV18	-	-	TRBJ2-1	TGTGCCAGCTCACCACCCGCGACTAGCTCCTACAATGAGCAGTTCTTC	CASSPPATSSYNEQFF
TRBV5-4	-	-	TRBJ1-5	TGTGCCAGCAGCGCCCCGGATCAGCCCCAGCATTTT	CASSAPDQPQHF
TRBV25-1	-	-	TRBJ2-7	TGTGCCAGCAGTGAATTGGGCAGCAGCTCCTACGAGCAGTACTTC	CASSELGSSSYEQYF
TRBV27	-	-	TRBJ1-6	TGTGCCAGCGGGGGAGGGAAAGGGACAAATTCACCCCTCCACTTT	CASGGGKGTNSPLHF
TRBV5-6	-	few	TRBJ1-5	TGTGCCAGCAGCCCGACAGGTAGCAATCAGCCCCAGCATTTT	CASSPTGSNQPQHF
TRBV19	-	-	TRBJ1-5	TGTGCCAGTAGTAGGACAGAGCTCATTTATCAGCCCCAGCATTTT	CASSRTELIYQPQHF
TRBV7-3	-	-	TRBJ2-3	TGTGCCAGCAGCTTAACCGGGGATACAGATACGCAGTATTTT	CASSLTGDTDTQYF
TRBV5-1	TRBD2	-	TRBJ2-3	TGCGCCAGCAGCTTGCTGGGACTACGTGACACAGATACGCAGTATTTT	CASSLLGLRDTDTQYF
TRBV28	-	-	TRBJ1-2	TGTGCCAGCAGTTTACCGGAGCTTTCTTCTGGCTACACCTTC	CASSLPELSSGYTF
TRBV5-1	-	-	TRBJ2-7	TGCGCCAGCAGCTTGGAAGGGGGATACGCCGGCTACGAGCAGTACTTC	CASSLEGGYAGYEQYF
TRBV4-1	TRBD1	-	TRBJ2-7	TGCGCCAGCAGCCTAAAGGACTGGGACAGCTCCTACGAGCAGTACTTC	CASSLKDWDSSYEQYF
TRBV6-5	TRBD2	-	TRBJ2-3	TGTGCCAGCAGTTACATCGAGCGGGGGAGCACAGATACGCAGTATTTT	CASSYIERGSTDTQYF
TRBV18	TRBD1	once	TRBJ1-1	TGTGCCAGCTCAGTACAGGGGGACACTGAAGCTTTCTTT	CASSVQGDTEAFF
TRBV7-6	-	-	TRBJ1-6	TGTGCCAGCAGCCCACACAGTAACAATAATTCACCCCTCCACTTT	CASSPHSNNNSPLHF
TRBV18	-	-	TRBJ2-1	TGTGCCAGCTCATCGGACGGACTTTCCTACAATGAGCAGTTCTTC	CASSSDGLSYNEQFF
TRBV7-8	-	-	TRBJ1-5	TGTGCCAGCAGCACCGGGGTGCAGCAGCCCCAGCATTTT	CASSTGVQQPQHF
TRBV5-4	TRBD1	-	TRBJ2-7	TGTGCCAGCAGCAATGGACAGGGCTACGAGCAGTACTTC	CASSNGQGYEQYF
TRBV28	-	-	TRBJ1-1	TGTGCCAGCAGTTTAAGCGGAATGAACACTGAAGCTTTCTTT	CASSLSGMNTEAFF
TRBV27	-	-	TRBJ2-2	TGTGCCAGCTCTCCCGGGGTCAACACCGGGGAGCTGTTTTTT	CASSPGVNTGELFF
TRBV2	TRBD1	-	TRBJ1-5	TGTGCCAGCAGTGAAGCGCACGACAGGGCGGCGCGGCAGCCCCAGCATTTT	CASSEAHDRAARQPQHF
TRBV7-6	-	few	TRBJ1-5	TGTGCCAGCAGCTCAGTTGGCAATCAGCCCCAGCATTTT	CASSSVGNQPQHF
TRBV21-1	-	-	TRBJ2-4	TGTGCCAGCAGCTGGGCCAGGGGCCCACTTCTAGCCAAAAACATTCAGTACTTC	CASSWARGPLLAKNIQYF
TRBV5-4	-	-	TRBJ1-2	TGTGCCAGCAGCGCCAGGGCTTCCATCTATGGCTACACCTTC	CASSARASIYGYTF
TRBV5-1	-	-	TRBJ2-7	TGCGCCAGCAGCTTGGCCGTTACGGGACAACCCTACGAGCAGTACTTC	CASSLAVTGQPYEQYF
TRBV11-2	TRBD2	-	TRBJ2-2	TGTGCCAGCAGCTTATCGGCCCTAGCGGGGGAAGTCGGGGAGCTGTTTTTT	CASSLSALAGEVGELFF
TRBV11-2	-	-	TRBJ1-1	TGTGCCAGCAGCTTAATGAATACAGGGAACACTGAAGCTTTCTTT	CASSLMNTGNTEAFF
TRBV7-9	-	-	TRBJ1-6	TGTGCCAGCAGCCCGAAGGACAGCCTTAATTCACCCCTCCACTTT	CASSPKDSLNSPLHF
TRBV5-1	-	-	TRBJ1-1	TGCGCCAGCAGCTTGACAGGAGCTAATACTGAAGCTTTCTTT	CASSLTGANTEAFF
TRBV27	-	-	TRBJ2-2	TGTGCCAGCAGTTTGGGGCAGGGTGAGCTGTTTTTT	CASSLGQGELFF
TRBV6-5	-	-	TRBJ2-5	TGTGCCAGCAGCCGCCAGGGGGGCGGTTCGGAGACCCAGTACTTC	CASSRQGGGSETQYF
TRBV9	-	-	TRBJ2-1	TGTGCCAGCAGCGTAGGAAGTGGAGTTAGCGGCTCCTACAATGAGCAGTTCTTC	CASSVGSGVSGSYNEQFF
TRBV4-1	-	-	TRBJ2-7	TGCGCCAGCAGCCAAGATACCGGACTTAATTACGAGCAGTACTTC	CASSQDTGLNYEQYF
TRBV28	-	-	TRBJ2-3	TGTGCCAGCAGCTTCCGACAAAGAACAGATACGCAGTATTTT	CASSFRQRTDTQYF
TRBV27	TRBD1	-	TRBJ1-1	TGTGCCAGCAGATCACAGGGGGAGAAGGCTGAAGCTTTCTTT	CASRSQGEKAEAFF